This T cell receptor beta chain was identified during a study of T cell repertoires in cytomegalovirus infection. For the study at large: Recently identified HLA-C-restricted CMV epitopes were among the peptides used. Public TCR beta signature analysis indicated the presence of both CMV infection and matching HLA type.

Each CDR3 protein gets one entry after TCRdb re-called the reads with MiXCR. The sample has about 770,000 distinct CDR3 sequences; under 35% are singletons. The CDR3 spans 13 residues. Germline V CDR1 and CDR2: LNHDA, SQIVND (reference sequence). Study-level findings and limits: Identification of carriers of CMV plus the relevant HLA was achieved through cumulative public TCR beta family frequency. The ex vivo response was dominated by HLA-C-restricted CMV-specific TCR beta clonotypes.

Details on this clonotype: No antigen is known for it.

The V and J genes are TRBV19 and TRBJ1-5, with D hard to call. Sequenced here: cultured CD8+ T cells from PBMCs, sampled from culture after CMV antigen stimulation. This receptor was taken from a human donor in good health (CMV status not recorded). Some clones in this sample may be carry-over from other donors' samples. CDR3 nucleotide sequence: TGTGCTGCGGGGTTATATAGCAATCAGCCCCAGCATTTT. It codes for CAAGLYSNQPQHF.